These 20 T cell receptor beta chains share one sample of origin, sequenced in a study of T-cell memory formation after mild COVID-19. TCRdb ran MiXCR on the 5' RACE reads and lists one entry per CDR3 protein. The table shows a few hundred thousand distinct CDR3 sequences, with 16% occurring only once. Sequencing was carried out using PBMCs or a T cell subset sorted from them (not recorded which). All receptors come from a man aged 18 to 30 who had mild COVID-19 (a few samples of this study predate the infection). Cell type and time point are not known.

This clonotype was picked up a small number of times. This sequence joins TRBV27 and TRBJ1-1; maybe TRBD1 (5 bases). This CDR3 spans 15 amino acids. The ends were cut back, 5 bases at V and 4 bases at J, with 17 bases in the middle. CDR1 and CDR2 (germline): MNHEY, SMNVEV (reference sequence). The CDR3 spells CASSRVGRVATEAFF. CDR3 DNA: TGTGCCAGCAGTCGTGTGGGGCGCGTGGCCACTGAAGCTTTCTTT.

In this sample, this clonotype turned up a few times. The CDR3 loop is CSLRTGGAGTQYF. The CDR3 DNA reads as TGCAGCCTTAGGACAGGGGGCGCCGGTACGCAGTATTTT. The chain uses TRBV29-1 and TRBJ2-3; 11 bases match TRBD1. This CDR3 region has 13 residues. The J segment lost 8 bases and the V segment lost 8 bases, leaving 9 bases of the junction unmatched. Looked up from germline, CDR1 is SQVTM and CDR2 is ANQGSEA.

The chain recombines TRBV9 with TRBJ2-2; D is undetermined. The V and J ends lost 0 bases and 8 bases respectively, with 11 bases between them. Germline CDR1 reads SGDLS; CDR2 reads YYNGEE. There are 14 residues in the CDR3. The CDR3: CASSVEGMWGELFF. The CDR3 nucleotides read TGTGCCAGCAGCGTAGAGGGCATGTGGGGGGAGCTGTTTTTT.

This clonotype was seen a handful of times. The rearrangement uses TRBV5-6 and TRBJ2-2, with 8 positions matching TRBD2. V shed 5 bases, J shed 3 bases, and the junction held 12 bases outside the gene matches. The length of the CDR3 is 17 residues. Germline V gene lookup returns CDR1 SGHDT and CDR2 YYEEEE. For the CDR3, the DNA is TGTGCCAGCAGGGTGGGCGGGGGGCGACCCTACACCGGGGAGCTGTTTTTT. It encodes CASRVGGGRPYTGELFF.

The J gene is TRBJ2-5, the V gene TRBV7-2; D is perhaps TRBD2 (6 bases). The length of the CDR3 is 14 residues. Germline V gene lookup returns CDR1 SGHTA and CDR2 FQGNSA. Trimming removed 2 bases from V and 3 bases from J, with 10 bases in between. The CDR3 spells CASSLMWGEETQYF. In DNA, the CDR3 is TGTGCCAGCAGCTTAATGTGGGGGGAAGAGACCCAGTACTTC.

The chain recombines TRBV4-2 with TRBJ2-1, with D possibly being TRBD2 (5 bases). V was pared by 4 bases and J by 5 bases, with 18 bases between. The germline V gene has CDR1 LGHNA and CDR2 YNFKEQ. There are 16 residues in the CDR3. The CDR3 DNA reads TGTGCCAGCAGCCCCCTCGGGGAAGAGGTTCACAATGAGCAGTTCTTC. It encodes CASSPLGEEVHNEQFF.

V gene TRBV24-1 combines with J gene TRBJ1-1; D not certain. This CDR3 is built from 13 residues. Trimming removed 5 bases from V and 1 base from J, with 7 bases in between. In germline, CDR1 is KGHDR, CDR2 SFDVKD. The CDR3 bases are TGTGCCACCAGTGGGTCGGCGAACACTGAAGCTTTCTTT. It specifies CATSGSANTEAFF.

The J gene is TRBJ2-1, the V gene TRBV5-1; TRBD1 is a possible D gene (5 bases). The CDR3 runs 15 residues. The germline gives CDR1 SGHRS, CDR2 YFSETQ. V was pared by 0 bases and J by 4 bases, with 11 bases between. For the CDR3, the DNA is TGCGCCAGCAGCTTGGGACAGATGAATTACAATGAGCAGTTCTTC. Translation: CASSLGQMNYNEQFF.

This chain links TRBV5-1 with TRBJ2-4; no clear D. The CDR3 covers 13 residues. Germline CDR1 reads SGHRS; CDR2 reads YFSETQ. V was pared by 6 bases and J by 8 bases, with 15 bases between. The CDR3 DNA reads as TGCGCCAGCACCAGCCCGGGTGGAGACATTCAGTACTTC. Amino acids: CASTSPGGDIQYF.

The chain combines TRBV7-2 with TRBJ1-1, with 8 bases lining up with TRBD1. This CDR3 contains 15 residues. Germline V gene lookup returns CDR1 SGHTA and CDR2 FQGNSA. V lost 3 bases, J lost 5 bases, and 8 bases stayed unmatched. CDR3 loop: CASSFQGAGETEAFF. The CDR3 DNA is TGTGCCAGCAGCTTCCAGGGGGCTGGGGAAACTGAAGCTTTCTTT.

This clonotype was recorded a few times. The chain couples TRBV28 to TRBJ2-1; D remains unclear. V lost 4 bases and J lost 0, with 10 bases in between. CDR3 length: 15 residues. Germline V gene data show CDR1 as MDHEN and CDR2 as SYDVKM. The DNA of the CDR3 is TGTGCCAGCAGTTCTGGGGTGAGCTCCTACAATGAGCAGTTCTTC. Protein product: CASSSGVSSYNEQFF.

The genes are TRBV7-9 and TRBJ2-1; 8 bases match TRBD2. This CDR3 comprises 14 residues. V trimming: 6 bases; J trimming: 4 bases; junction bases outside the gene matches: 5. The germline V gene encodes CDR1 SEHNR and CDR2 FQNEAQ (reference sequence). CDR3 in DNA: TGTGCCAGCAGTTGGTCTAGCGGGTACAATGAGCAGTTCTTC. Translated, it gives CASSWSSGYNEQFF.

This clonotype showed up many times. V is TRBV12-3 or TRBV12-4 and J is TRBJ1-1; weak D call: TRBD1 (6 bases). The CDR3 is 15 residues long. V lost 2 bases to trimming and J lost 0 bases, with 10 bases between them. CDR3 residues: CASSLSRGLNTEAFF. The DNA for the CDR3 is TGTGCCAGCAGTTTATCCAGGGGATTGAACACTGAAGCTTTCTTT.

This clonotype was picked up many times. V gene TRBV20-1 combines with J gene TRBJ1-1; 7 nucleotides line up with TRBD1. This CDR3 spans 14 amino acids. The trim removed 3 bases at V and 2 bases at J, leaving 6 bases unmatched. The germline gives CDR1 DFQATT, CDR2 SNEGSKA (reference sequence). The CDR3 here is CSARPGGINTEAFF. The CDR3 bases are TGCAGTGCTAGGCCAGGGGGGATCAACACTGAAGCTTTCTTT.

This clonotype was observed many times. The CDR3 DNA is TGTGCCAGCAAACGCAGGGAAGTGTTTAATTCACCCCTCCACTTT. Residues: CASKRREVFNSPLHF. The rearrangement links TRBV12-3 or TRBV12-4 to TRBJ1-6, with a tentative D call TRBD1 (5 bases). This CDR3 region has 15 residues. V lost 7 bases and J lost 6, with 16 bases in between.

CDR3: CATSSRRNSPLHF. CDR3 bases: TGTGCCACCAGCAGTAGGAGAAATTCACCCCTCCACTTT. The chain couples TRBV15 to TRBJ1-6; D uncertain. V was trimmed by 3 bases and J by 7 bases, leaving 7 bases between them. This CDR3 is 13 amino acids long. Germline loops: CDR1 LNHNV, CDR2 YYDKDF (reference sequence).

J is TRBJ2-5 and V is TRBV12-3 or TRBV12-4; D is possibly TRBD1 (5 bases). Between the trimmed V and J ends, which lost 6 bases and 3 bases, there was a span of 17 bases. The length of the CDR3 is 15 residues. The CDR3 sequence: CASSPIDRQKETQYF. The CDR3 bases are TGTGCCAGCAGCCCAATCGACAGACAGAAAGAGACCCAGTACTTC.

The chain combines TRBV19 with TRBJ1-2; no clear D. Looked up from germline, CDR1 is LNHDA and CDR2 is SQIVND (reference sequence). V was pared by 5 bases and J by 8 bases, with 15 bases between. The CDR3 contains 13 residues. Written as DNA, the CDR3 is TGTGCCAGTAGTGCAACCGGAGGAGGGGGCTACACCTTC. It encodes CASSATGGGGYTF.

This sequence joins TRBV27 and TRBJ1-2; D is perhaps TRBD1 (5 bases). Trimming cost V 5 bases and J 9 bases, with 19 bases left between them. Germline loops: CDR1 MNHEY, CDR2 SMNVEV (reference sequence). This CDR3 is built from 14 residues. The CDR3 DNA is TGTGCCAGCAGTAGGGACTGGGGTGCTAATAGCTACACCTTC. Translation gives CASSRDWGANSYTF.

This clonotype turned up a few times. This CDR3 is CASSPLRGTQYF. The CDR3 coding sequence is TGTGCCAGCAGCCCACTTCGAGGGACCCAGTACTTC. The chain has TRBV12-3 or TRBV12-4 and TRBJ2-5; no reliable D call. V lost 6 bases and J lost 7, with 12 bases in between. The CDR3 runs 12 residues.